This TCR beta chain was retrieved from a study of molecular identifiers for immune sequencing clone quantification. Each CDR3 protein is one row after TCRdb ran MiXCR on the PCR reads. Among about 640,000 distinct CDR3 sequences listed, approximately 20% were seen once. Trimming removed 3 bases from V and 11 bases from J, with 16 bases in between. Germline assignment: CDR1 MNHEY and CDR2 SMNVEV (reference sequence). This CDR3 region has 13 residues. The V gene is TRBV27, the J gene TRBJ1-1; no clear D gene. The sequencing input was naive CD8+ T cells from blood, with Jurkat cell RNA spiked in. Subset denoted: FACS-sorted CD8+CD4-CCR7+CD45RA+ naive T cells. This clonotype was sampled from a human donor in good health. Some libraries in this study had Jurkat cell RNA spiked in. CDR3: CASSFSNDFVAFF. CDR3 nucleotide sequence: TGTGCCAGCAGTTTTTCTAACGACTTCGTGGCTTTCTTT.